The 17 T cell receptor beta chains presented below share a single source sample, sequenced in a study of regulatory T cells in long-lasting Graves disease. Time point denoted: persistent/refractory GD, antithyroid drugs over 5 years with positive TRAb. Extracted PBMC RNA gave rise to the TCR library. For TCR beta, libraries came from iRepertoire HTBI primers and Arm-PCR of CDR3 regions. One entry per CDR3 protein results from TCRdb running MiXCR on the multiplex PCR reads. This table holds about 430,000 distinct CDR3 sequences, over 20% found once. The starting material was peripheral blood mononuclear cells (PBMCs), obtained when the disease was refractory, from a patient treated with antithyroid drugs. Source of these receptors: a female donor with Graves disease.

This clonotype was recorded many times. This chain links TRBV2 with TRBJ1-1; D call uncertain. Per germline, CDR1 SNHLY and CDR2 FYNNEI. V shed 8 bases and J shed 1 base, with 8 bases lying between them. The CDR3 extends over 12 amino acids. The CDR3 DNA is TGTGCCAGCTTTCCCGAGAACACTGAAGCTTTCTTT. Protein product: CASFPENTEAFF.

This clonotype was observed at least ten times. The chain joins TRBV6-1 to TRBJ1-2; 7 bases line up with TRBD1. Germline CDR1 reads MNHNS; CDR2 reads SASEGT. CDR3 length equals 15 residues. Trimming cost V 5 bases and J 5 bases; bases outside gene matches: 11. In nucleotides, the CDR3 is TGTGCCAGCAGTCCTTCAGGGGGGGCTCGGTATGGCTACACCTTC. It translates to CASSPSGGARYGYTF.

This clonotype was seen at least ten times. The chain uses TRBV6-5 and TRBJ2-7, with 8 bases fitting TRBD2. The CDR3 contains 14 residues. Germline V CDR1 and CDR2: MNHEY, SVGAGI. The V gene end was trimmed by 4 bases and the J gene end by 3 bases; junction bases not matched to a gene: 5. In nucleotides, the CDR3 is TGTGCCAGCAGTTGGATGGCGGGGGGCTACGAGCAGTACTTC. Its translation is CASSWMAGGYEQYF.

This clonotype was counted many times. The chain employs TRBV24-1 and TRBJ1-2; TRBD1 matches 12 bases. Trimming at V came to 3 bases and at J to 3 bases, leaving 16 bases not matched to a gene. The V gene's germline CDR1 is KGHDR and CDR2 SFDVKD. This CDR3 spans 20 amino acids. The CDR3 region has the DNA TGTGCCACCAGTGATAGACCGACTGGGACAGGGGGCGAATCCTACTATGGCTACACCTTC. This codes for CATSDRPTGTGGESYYGYTF.

This clonotype showed up just once. This could be a read error, since a much larger clone is one nucleotide away. This sequence joins TRBV3-1 and TRBJ2-4; D is unclear. The tail of the sequence fits TRBJ2-1 better, so the J call may be wrong. Germline V gene lookup returns CDR1 LGHDT and CDR2 YNNKEL (reference sequence). This CDR3 spans 12 amino acids. In nucleotides, the CDR3 is TGTGCCAGCAGCGTAGGTACTTTCGAGCAGTTCTTC. This sequence encodes CASSVGTFEQFF.

This clonotype was seen a few times. The rearrangement uses TRBV6-1 and TRBJ1-1, with 7 bases fitting TRBD1. Germline assignment: CDR1 MNHNS and CDR2 SASEGT. The CDR3 spans 13 residues. The V and J ends lost 5 bases and 8 bases, in that order; junction bases with no gene match: 8. The CDR3, as DNA: TGTGCCAGCAGTAACAGACAGGGTAGGGAAGCTTTCTTT. It translates to CASSNRQGREAFF.

V usage is TRBV20-1 and J usage is TRBJ1-2, with D perhaps TRBD1 (5 bases). The CDR3 is made up of 10 amino acids. The germline V gene encodes CDR1 DFQATT and CDR2 SNEGSKA (reference sequence). V was shortened by 4 bases and J by 8 bases, with 8 bases between the two germline ends. Here the CDR3 reads CSAIGGGYTF. The CDR3 DNA reads TGCAGTGCTATCGGGGGGGGCTACACCTTC.

This clonotype came up many times. The V and J genes are TRBV29-1 and TRBJ1-2; unclear D gene. Germline loops: CDR1 SQVTM, CDR2 ANQGSEA. Deletions cut 4 bases from V and 3 bases from J, with 6 bases between. This CDR3 is built from 11 residues. This CDR3 reads CSVGVDYGYTF. The CDR3 region has the DNA TGCAGCGTTGGAGTGGACTATGGCTACACCTTC.

V usage is TRBV18 and J usage is TRBJ1-1; 7 nucleotides match TRBD1. The J segment lost 4 bases and the V segment lost 2 bases, leaving 7 bases of the junction unmatched. The V gene's germline CDR1 is KGHSH and CDR2 LQKENI. The CDR3 contains 15 residues. The CDR3 loop reads CASSPDNYRGTEAFF. The DNA for the CDR3 is TGTGCCAGCTCACCAGATAATTACAGGGGCACTGAAGCTTTCTTT.

This clonotype came up many times. V gene TRBV7-8 combines with J gene TRBJ1-1; 11 bases agree with TRBD1. After removal of 3 bases from V and 7 bases from J, the junction contained 10 bases not matched to a gene. This CDR3 is built from 16 residues. Germline loops: CDR1 SGHVS, CDR2 FQNEAQ. In DNA form, the CDR3 reads TGTGCCAGCAGCTTCTATGGGACAGGGGGGTCGGGTGAAGCTTTCTTT. It translates to CASSFYGTGGSGEAFF.

This clonotype was counted ten times or more. The genes are TRBV12-3 or TRBV12-4 and TRBJ2-7, with TRBD2 identical over 13 bases. The CDR3 sequence is 14 residues long. V lost 7 bases and J lost 6; bases outside the gene matches: 6. Here the CDR3 reads CASTIRLAGGEQYF. For the CDR3, the DNA is TGTGCCAGCACCATAAGACTAGCGGGAGGCGAGCAGTACTTC.

This clonotype was observed a single time. V and J are TRBV9 and TRBJ1-3; no clear D. CDR3 length: 12 amino acids. V lost 2 bases to trimming and J lost 4 bases, with 4 bases between them. The germline CDR1 and CDR2 sequences are SGDLS and YYNGEE. This CDR3 is CASSVPGNTIYF. CDR3 DNA sequence: TGTGCCAGCAGCGTTCCGGGAAACACCATATATTTT.

This clonotype came up many times. V is TRBV20-1 and J is TRBJ2-5; D is unresolved. Germline assignment: CDR1 DFQATT and CDR2 SNEGSKA (reference sequence). V dropped 2 bases and J dropped 5 bases, with 15 bases sitting between them. The CDR3 spans 14 residues. CDR3 DNA: TGCAGTGCTAGAAGCTTATTAGGTGCGGAGACCCAGTACTTC. This translates into CSARSLLGAETQYF.

This clonotype has more than one count but fewer than ten. This chain links TRBV2 with TRBJ2-1; TRBD2 matches 7 bases. CDR1 and CDR2 from the germline V gene are SNHLY and FYNNEI. The CDR3 sequence is 15 residues long. V lost 7 bases, J lost 4 bases, and 10 bases stayed unmatched. In nucleotides, the CDR3 is TGTGCCAGCATCCAAGGAGCGGGACTATACAATGAGCAGTTCTTC. Translated: CASIQGAGLYNEQFF.

The chain is built from TRBV20-1 and TRBJ1-2, with D unresolved. This CDR3 contains 12 residues. Between the trimmed V and J ends, which lost 0 bases and 8 bases, there was a span of 10 bases. Germline V CDR1 and CDR2: DFQATT, SNEGSKA (reference sequence). The chain's CDR3 is CSARDPLSGYTF. The CDR3 DNA follows: TGCAGTGCTAGAGACCCCTTATCGGGCTACACCTTC.

There are many counts of this clonotype. V gene TRBV27 combines with J gene TRBJ1-1, with D uncertain. CDR1 and CDR2 (germline): MNHEY, SMNVEV (reference sequence). The CDR3 length is 15 residues. V lost 6 bases, J lost 0 bases, and 14 bases lay in between. The chain's CDR3 is CASSGLQSMNTEAFF. CDR3 DNA sequence: TGTGCCAGCAGCGGGCTACAGTCCATGAACACTGAAGCTTTCTTT.

This chain connects TRBV2 to TRBJ1-6, with D perhaps TRBD1 (6 bases). V lost 6 bases and J 7 bases, leaving 13 bases between the germline ends. Germline V gives CDR1 SNHLY, CDR2 FYNNEI. CDR3 length: 14 amino acids. In DNA, the CDR3 is TGTGCCAGCAGCCAGACAGGTTCGAATTCACCCCTCCACTTT. Amino acids: CASSQTGSNSPLHF.